This TCR beta chain is from a study of blood T cell repertoires in COVID-19. Turning to the study itself: The United States, Italy and Spain were the sources of the acute and convalescent COVID-19 samples.

This table comes from immunoSEQ multiplex PCR, and its TCRdb copy is limited to in-frame clones, with some not included. The sample holds more than 150,000 clones, 82% seen once. Germline V lookup: CDR1 MNHEY, CDR2 SMNVEV (reference sequence). Trimming left V 4 bases short and J 0 bases short, with 18 bases between. The CDR3 runs 17 residues. The V and J genes are TRBV27 and TRBJ1-1; D call uncertain. This TCR derives from a man aged 40-55 years who had recovered from COVID-19. The specimen sequenced was PBMCs or T cells enriched from blood (not recorded which). DNA for the CDR3: TGTGCCAGCAGTTCCACCGCCAACCTAAAGATGAACACTGAAGCTTTCTTT. Protein product: CASSSTANLKMNTEAFF.